This T cell receptor (beta chain) derives from a study of blood T cell repertoires in COVID-19. Study-wide background: Whether acute or convalescent, the COVID-19 samples came from the United States, Italy and Spain. From T cells, B-cell-depleted T cells, or PBMCs came the material, which was cDNA or gDNA.

The CDR3 loop spans 16 amino acids. Unmatched junction bases numbered 11, after V lost 6 bases and J lost 3 bases. CDR1 is MNHNY and CDR2 is SVGAGI in the germline V gene (reference sequence). Method: immunoSEQ multiplex PCR; TCRdb's copy keeps in-frame clones and lacks some. This sample has more than 350,000 clones; about 88% occur once, and the top ten carry approximately 1.3%. Sequencing used PBMCs or T cells enriched from blood (not recorded which). The origin of this receptor is a woman under 30 who had been exposed to COVID-19. V gene TRBV6-6 combines with J gene TRBJ1-5; 7 positions match TRBD1. CDR3 region: CASRSNRGALNQPQHF. The CDR3 DNA sequence: TGTGCCAGCAGGTCGAACAGGGGCGCACTCAATCAGCCCCAGCATTTT.